This T cell receptor delta chain was obtained from a study of Vδ1+ human thymocytes (dated by TCRdb to 2017 to 2018). For the study in its entirety: As a data resource, the study described the mRNA-level TRG and TRD CDR3 repertoires of highly purified Vdelta1+ thymocytes obtained from young children. Earlier work had validated the multiplex-based CDR3 amplicon strategy against 5'RACE-based methods for generating CDR3 amplicons.

V is cut by 2 bases and J by 4 bases, and the space between the germline ends is 8 bases. Reading the germline V gene gives CDR1 TSWWSYY and CDR2 QGS. From its cysteine to its phenylalanine, the CDR3 spans 13 amino acids. CDR3 DNA only is kept here, 39 bases in frame from base 1. As regards this clone: Its target antigen remains unknown. Base qualities are not recorded, but no much larger clone differs from it by a single base.

The full study reports these points: No clustering by age or sex was observed, so analyses did not stratify donors by these variables. Despite high sort purity, around 20% of thymic TRD sequences were Vdelta2 (and few Vdelta3), unlike peripheral blood Vdelta1+ controls. Many TRG clonotypes were shared between donors (up to about 6.9x10^3), whereas TRD repertoires were essentially private (max 116 shared). The thymic TRG and TRD repertoires appeared highly polyclonal, with Gaussian CDR3 length distributions, in contrast to the oligoclonal repertoires of peripheral blood. Because unexpected Vdelta2 sequences could lead to misinterpretation of bulk repertoire data, the authors recommended using highly purified populations and validating at the single-cell level.

RNA was isolated using the RNeasy mini kit, and reverse transcription was performed with Superscript III. CDR3 amplicons were generated by multiplex PCR with pooled V-gene forward primers and a constant-region reverse primer carrying Illumina adaptor overhangs. After gel purification, the amplicons were indexed with Nextera index primers during 7 to 9 additional PCR cycles and then purified using AMPure XP beads. The libraries were sequenced on an Illumina MiSeq using paired-end 250 bp reads, dual indexing and a 20% PhiX spike-in. In the source study's methods: Read quality was checked with FastQC, and TRG read pairs were merged using ea-utils fastq-join. Sequences were annotated with IMGT/HighV-QUEST, keeping only productive sequences with unambiguous V-gene assignment; clonotypes were defined by identical CDR3 sequence. VDJtools 1.1.1, tcR 2.2.3, Treemap and vegan Shannon diversity in R 3.4.4 were used for downstream analysis. TCRdb reprocessed the public reads with the caller CATT; rows with the same DNA were merged afterwards. The V and J calls were not made by the authors but by TCRdb's processing. This sample holds around 19,000 delta-chain clones; 6.5% to 10% were observed only once. 0.8% to 1% of the sample comes from the top ten.

Thymic samples were depleted of alphabeta T cells, then CD3+ TCRVdelta1+ TCRVdelta2- thymocytes were FACS-sorted. The purity of the sorted Vdelta1+ thymocytes was between roughly 98% and 99.6%. The thymic specimens were obtained from under ten paediatric patients, aged about 5 days to 17 months, who were having corrective cardiac surgery. After the thymic tissue was dispersed, mononuclear cells were isolated using a Histopaque-1077 density gradient. Staining used anti-TCRVdelta1 clone TS8.2, anti-TCRVdelta2 clone B6, anti-CD3 clone HIT3a and anti-TCRalphabeta clone IP26 antibodies. The source material was Vdelta1+ gamma-delta thymocytes from the thymus. Explained via the paper, the cell subset or site label denotes: FACS-sorted CD3+ TCRalphabeta- TCRVdelta1+ TCRVdelta2- thymocytes. The sequence was obtained from a child younger than two who had congenital heart surgery. The rearranged chain carries TRDV1 and TRDJ1, with the D gene call left open. CDR3 reads: CALGEGSHDKLIF. DNA sequence: TGTGCTCTTGGGGAAGGATCCCACGATAAACTCATCTTT.